This T cell receptor (beta chain) was identified during a study of T cell changes during pregnancy in multiple sclerosis. The germline gives CDR1 SGDLS, CDR2 YYNGEE. This CDR3 comprises 13 residues. With 0 bases removed from V and 3 bases from J, the gap between germline ends came to 7 bases. Clones were read by immunoSEQ multiplex PCR, and TCRdb kept only the in-frame ones, dropping some. This table holds about 75,000 clones, 75% to 95% found once. The receptor was isolated from a female donor with multiple sclerosis, enrolled in a pregnancy study. Sequencing used CD4+ T cells from peripheral blood mononuclear cells, obtained before pregnancy. The chain employs TRBV9 and TRBJ2-7; D unclear. CDR3 bases: TGTGCCAGCAGCGTAGGTCCCCACTACGAGCAGTACTTC. Amino acid sequence: CASSVGPHYEQYF.